These 24 T cell receptor beta chains came from one sample sequenced in a study of sequential checkpoint blockade in melanoma. Generated by immunoSEQ multiplex PCR, the TCRdb table keeps only in-frame clones and is missing some. The data contain tens of thousands of clones, 86% of them singletons. Documented treatment: randomized to nivolumab then ipilimumab (arm A) or the reverse (arm B). The starting material was CD8+ T cells sorted from blood (inferred from file names), obtained from a patient given nivolumab and ipilimumab in sequence. These receptors all stem from a human donor with melanoma.

The V call is TRBV7-3, the J call TRBJ2-1, with D perhaps TRBD2 (6 bases). The CDR3 sequence is 15 residues long. The V and J ends lost 6 bases and 7 bases respectively, with 19 bases between them. The germline CDR1 and CDR2 sequences are SGHTA and FQGTGA. CDR3 loop: CASSFSGGPLNEQFF. The CDR3 nucleotides read TGTGCCAGCAGTTTTAGCGGAGGCCCCTTGAATGAGCAGTTCTTC.

This clone was seen a single time. V is TRBV10-2 and J is TRBJ2-7; the match to TRBD1 covers 9 bases. The CDR3 runs to 15 residues. The germline V gene encodes CDR1 WSHSY and CDR2 SAAADI. V gave up 7 bases and J gave up 0 bases; unmatched junction bases: 7. The CDR3 region has the DNA TGCGCCAGCAACTACGGGACAGGGTACTCCTACGAGCAGTACTTC. Encoded protein: CASNYGTGYSYEQYF.

The V and J genes are TRBV28 and TRBJ2-7, with TRBD2 matching 10 bases. J lost 1 base, V lost 3 bases, and 3 bases had no gene match. Germline V gives CDR1 MDHEN, CDR2 SYDVKM. The length of the CDR3 is 15 residues. CDR3: CASSFGTSVSYEQYF. The CDR3 DNA reads TGTGCCAGCAGTTTTGGGACTAGCGTATCCTACGAGCAGTACTTC.

V usage is TRBV27 and J usage is TRBJ2-5; tentative D call: TRBD2 (5 bases). Germline CDR1 reads MNHEY; CDR2 reads SMNVEV (reference sequence). CDR3 length equals 17 residues. V lost 5 bases, J lost 4 bases, and 23 bases lay in between. CDR3 coding DNA: TGTGCCAGCAGTCCCGACGAGGGAAGTTTGGTCGGAGAGACCCAGTACTTC. Its translation is CASSPDEGSLVGETQYF.

The chain combines TRBV6-5 with TRBJ1-2; 7 bases align to TRBD1. This CDR3 is 12 amino acids long. The V segment lost 4 bases and the J segment 4 bases; nucleotides outside the gene matches: 0. CDR1 and CDR2 (germline): MNHEY, SVGAGI. CDR3: CASSSGGYGYTF. The CDR3 region has the DNA TGTGCCAGCAGTTCAGGGGGCTATGGCTACACCTTC.

The J gene is TRBJ2-7, the V gene TRBV2, with 10 bases lining up with TRBD1. This CDR3 comprises 15 residues. From germline, CDR1 is SNHLY and CDR2 FYNNEI. With 6 bases clipped from V and 5 bases from J, the junction kept 10 bases outside the gene matches. CDR3 residues: CASSRRGQGGDEQYF. As DNA, the CDR3 is TGTGCCAGCAGCCGACGAGGACAGGGGGGCGACGAGCAGTACTTC.

The V gene is TRBV2, the J gene TRBJ2-1; TRBD2 aligns across 12 bases. The CDR3 has 15 residues. Germline values: CDR1 SNHLY, CDR2 FYNNEI. V lost 6 bases, J lost 3 bases, and 3 bases stayed unmatched. The CDR3 sequence is CASRWTSGIYNEQFF. The CDR3 DNA sequence: TGTGCCAGCAGATGGACTAGCGGGATCTACAATGAGCAGTTCTTC.

The J gene is TRBJ2-1, the V gene TRBV30; TRBD1 agrees at 8 bases. The J segment lost 3 bases and the V segment lost 6 bases, leaving 7 bases of the junction unmatched. The CDR3 runs to 14 residues. Germline CDR1 and CDR2: GTSNPN and SVGIG (reference sequence). CDR3 bases: TGTGCCTGCTCCCGGGACAGGAACTACAATGAGCAGTTCTTC. This sequence encodes CACSRDRNYNEQFF.

This chain connects TRBV19 to TRBJ1-1, with a possible D match to TRBD1 (5 bases). The CDR3 runs 12 residues. Trimming cost V 8 bases and J 4 bases, with 11 bases left between them. CDR1 LNHDA and CDR2 SQIVND come from the germline V gene (reference sequence). This CDR3 is CASANGGTEAFF. DNA for the CDR3: TGTGCCAGTGCCAACGGGGGCACTGAAGCTTTCTTT.

The count of this clone is one. The chain recombines TRBV25-1 with TRBJ2-7; TRBD2 matches at 9 bases. The CDR3 has 14 amino acids. Germline CDR1 and CDR2: MGHDK and SYGVNS. The V and J ends lost 0 bases and 4 bases, in that order; junction bases with no gene match: 1. The CDR3 here is CASSEYTSGYEQYF. The DNA of the CDR3 is TGTGCCAGCAGTGAATATACTAGCGGGTACGAGCAGTACTTC.

The J gene is TRBJ1-2, the V gene TRBV19; no clear D. Deletions cut 3 bases from V and 2 bases from J, with 7 bases between. This CDR3 has 13 amino acids. Germline values: CDR1 LNHDA, CDR2 SQIVND (reference sequence). In nucleotides, the CDR3 is TGTGCCAGTAGTATTGGCTCGAACTATGGCTACACCTTC. Translation gives CASSIGSNYGYTF.

The chain combines TRBV9 with TRBJ2-1; D is possibly TRBD2 (5 bases). CDR1 is SGDLS, CDR2 YYNGEE, per germline. The CDR3 spans 13 residues. V gave up 1 base and J gave up 7 bases, with 9 bases separating them. The CDR3 is CASSVTPGNEQFF. The CDR3, as DNA: TGTGCCAGCAGCGTAACACCGGGAAATGAGCAGTTCTTC.

The rearrangement links TRBV5-1 to TRBJ2-1, with 11 bases that match TRBD2. Losses at the gene ends were 3 bases for V and 5 bases for J; bases not matched to a gene: 4. CDR3 size: 15 residues. CDR1 is SGHRS and CDR2 is YFSETQ in the germline V gene. The CDR3: CASSWGLAVHNEQFF. The CDR3 bases are TGCGCCAGCAGCTGGGGACTAGCGGTGCACAATGAGCAGTTCTTC.

The V gene is TRBV9, the J gene TRBJ2-2, with 8 bases matching TRBD1. Unmatched junction bases numbered 7, after V lost 3 bases and J lost 6 bases. Looked up from germline, CDR1 is SGDLS and CDR2 is YYNGEE. The CDR3 runs to 15 residues. DNA of the CDR3: TGTGCCAGCAGCGGCCGGGACAGGTCAGCCGGGGAGCTGTTTTTT. Translating gives CASSGRDRSAGELFF.

The chain has TRBV4-1 and TRBJ2-1; unclear D gene. Trimming shortened V by 3 bases and J by 0 bases, and 9 bases separated the two germline ends. Germline V lookup: CDR1 MGHRA, CDR2 YSYEKL. CDR3 size: 15 residues. CDR3 amino acids: CASSHPQSSYNEQFF. The CDR3 DNA sequence: TGCGCCAGCAGCCATCCACAGAGCTCCTACAATGAGCAGTTCTTC.

The chain recombines TRBV19 with TRBJ1-5; D uncertain. This CDR3 contains 13 residues. Germline V gene data show CDR1 as LNHDA and CDR2 as SQIVND (reference sequence). The V gene lost 7 bases and the J gene lost 2 bases, with 9 bases spanning the gap. The chain's CDR3 is CASKVGGNQPQHF. The CDR3, as DNA: TGTGCCAGTAAGGTCGGGGGCAATCAGCCCCAGCATTTT.

The chain couples TRBV29-1 to TRBJ1-1; D gene uncertain. Deletions cut 4 bases from V and 5 bases from J, with 11 bases between. CDR1 and CDR2 from the germline V gene are SQVTM and ANQGSEA. The CDR3 is 12 amino acids. The chain's CDR3 is CSVVLGGTEAFF. The CDR3 DNA sequence: TGCAGCGTTGTGCTGGGAGGTACTGAAGCTTTCTTT.

V and J are TRBV5-1 and TRBJ1-1; D not resolved. CDR1 is SGHRS and CDR2 is YFSETQ in the germline V gene. The CDR3 is 14 residues long. The V end lost 2 bases, the J end lost 0 bases, and 8 bases lay between the germline ends. The CDR3, as DNA: TGCGCCAGCAGCTTCTTCGAGTTGAACACTGAAGCTTTCTTT. Its protein product is CASSFFELNTEAFF.

J is TRBJ1-5 and V is TRBV19; D is undetermined. With 7 bases removed from V and 0 bases from J, the gap between germline ends came to 10 bases. The CDR3 has 14 amino acids. Germline-derived CDR1 and CDR2 are LNHDA and SQIVND (reference sequence). The CDR3 region is CASTVGNSNQPQHF. DNA of the CDR3: TGTGCCAGTACGGTTGGTAATAGCAATCAGCCCCAGCATTTT.

The chain employs TRBV6-5 and TRBJ1-1, with D possibly being TRBD1 (5 bases). The CDR3 is made up of 14 amino acids. Trimming took off 2 bases at V and 3 bases at J, with 10 bases between the two ends. Per germline, CDR1 MNHEY and CDR2 SVGAGI. The CDR3 DNA reads TGTGCCAGCAGTTACGGTCCAGGGCACACTGAAGCTTTCTTT. Encoded protein: CASSYGPGHTEAFF.

V usage is TRBV11-3 and J usage is TRBJ2-7, with 8 nucleotides matching TRBD1. CDR3 size: 12 residues. Germline assignment: CDR1 SGHNT and CDR2 YENEEA. With 5 bases clipped from V and 9 bases from J, the junction kept 6 bases outside the gene matches. DNA for the CDR3: TGTGCCAGCAGCCCGACAGGGGTTCGGCAGTACGTC. Amino acids: CASSPTGVRQYV.

The chain joins TRBV9 to TRBJ2-7, with 8 bases fitting TRBD1. There are 14 residues in the CDR3. In germline, CDR1 is SGDLS, CDR2 YYNGEE. Unmatched junction bases numbered 4, after V lost 2 bases and J lost 3 bases. CDR3 loop: CASSVRDRNYEQYF. Written as DNA, the CDR3 is TGTGCCAGCAGCGTTCGGGACAGGAACTACGAGCAGTACTTC.

This chain links TRBV29-1 with TRBJ2-1, with 8 bases lining up with TRBD1. This CDR3 is 13 amino acids long. After removal of 6 bases from V and 5 bases from J, the junction contained 6 bases not matched to a gene. Germline V gene sequence: CDR1 SQVTM, CDR2 ANQGSEA. The CDR3 sequence is CSVTGTGHNEQFF. The CDR3 region has the DNA TGCAGCGTAACCGGGACAGGCCACAATGAGCAGTTCTTC.

The V and J genes are TRBV2 and TRBJ1-2; the match to TRBD1 covers 7 bases. V shed 8 bases and J 4 bases; nucleotides not matched to a gene: 10. The length of the CDR3 is 14 residues. The germline V gene has CDR1 SNHLY and CDR2 FYNNEI. As DNA, the CDR3 is TGTGCCAGCTTGGGTCAGGGGGGTACCTATGGCTACACCTTC. Translation gives CASLGQGGTYGYTF.